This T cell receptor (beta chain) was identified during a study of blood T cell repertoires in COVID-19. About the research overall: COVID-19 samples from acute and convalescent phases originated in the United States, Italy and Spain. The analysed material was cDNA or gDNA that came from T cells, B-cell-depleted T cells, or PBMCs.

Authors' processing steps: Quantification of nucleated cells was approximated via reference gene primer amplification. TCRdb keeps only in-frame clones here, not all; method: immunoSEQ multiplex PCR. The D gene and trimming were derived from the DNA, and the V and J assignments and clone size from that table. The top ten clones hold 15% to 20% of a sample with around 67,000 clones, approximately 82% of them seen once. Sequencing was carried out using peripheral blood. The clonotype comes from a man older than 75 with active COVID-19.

This CDR3 reads CAWSSLSGVSYNEQFF. CDR3 nucleotide sequence: TGTGCCTGGAGTTCCCTTAGCGGGGTCTCCTACAATGAGCAGTTCTTC. The rearrangement uses TRBV30 and TRBJ2-1; 8 bases agree with TRBD2. Germline V gene sequence: CDR1 GTSNPN, CDR2 SVGIG (reference sequence). This CDR3 contains 16 residues. The V gene end was trimmed by 2 bases and the J gene end by 0 bases; junction bases not matched to a gene: 6. Using reference TRBV30 and TRBJ2-1 for the parts outside the CDR3, the full variable domain is SQTIHQWPATLVQPVGSPLSLECTVEGTSNPNLYWYRQAAGRGLQLLFYSVGIGQISSEVPQNLSASRPQDRQFILSSKKLLLSDSGFYLCAWSSLSGVSYNEQFFGPGTRLTVL.